The 3 T cell receptor beta chains given below trace back to one sample, sequenced in a study of cytomegalovirus exposure and HLA in healthy donors. The data were produced by immunoSEQ multiplex PCR, yet TCRdb's version contains in-frame clones alone and is incomplete. Among about 160,000 clones listed, 70% to 90% were seen once. The material sequenced was PBMCs. Source of these receptors: a woman between 18 and 29 years old in good health and CMV-seronegative.

This clone was counted ten times or more. The genes are TRBV10-3 and TRBJ1-1, with TRBD1 as a possible D gene (6 bases). CDR3 length equals 16 residues. CDR1 ENHRY and CDR2 SYGVKD come from the germline V gene. Trimming stripped 2 bases from V and 5 bases from J, with 18 bases between. The CDR3 sequence is CAISELLSRGQTEAFF. The CDR3 region has the DNA TGTGCCATCAGTGAGCTCCTCTCCAGGGGACAAACTGAAGCTTTCTTT.

This chain joins TRBV6-6 and TRBJ1-1; D is undetermined. Per the germline V gene, CDR1 is MNHNY and CDR2 is SVGAGI (reference sequence). The CDR3 loop spans 14 amino acids. V gave up 3 bases and J gave up 1 base, with 9 bases separating them. The CDR3 DNA sequence: TGTGCCAGCAGTTATCAGACTGCGAACACTGAAGCTTTCTTT. It yields the protein CASSYQTANTEAFF.

This chain connects TRBV27 to TRBJ1-2; D remains unclear. The germline V gene encodes CDR1 MNHEY and CDR2 SMNVEV (reference sequence). V dropped 4 bases and J dropped 1 base, with 13 bases sitting between them. The CDR3 extends over 15 amino acids. The chain's CDR3 is CASSSPQLLNYGYTF. In DNA, the CDR3 is TGTGCCAGCAGTTCGCCACAGCTTCTTAACTATGGCTACACCTTC.